The T cell receptor (beta chain) described here comes from a study of beta chain features in type 1 diabetes. Background on the study: The study examined about 100 million sorted cells across all samples.

Based on CD45RO/CCR7/CD25/CD127/CD95/CD27, CD4+ regulatory, stem cell-like memory, naive and central memory cells were sorted. V was clipped by 4 bases and J by 1 base, with 13 bases between them. The CDR3 spans 15 residues. Germline V gene lookup returns CDR1 SGHVS and CDR2 FQNEAQ. cDNA synthesis used the whole RNA isolate, giving expressed TCRB sequences. For naive, central memory and regulatory T cell samples, reads averaged roughly 3.7 million. Assay: immunoSEQ multiplex PCR; the TCRdb copy retains only in-frame clones and omits some. This table has about 140,000 clones, 9% to 10% appearing once. The source of this sequence is a middle-aged woman in good health. This chain uses TRBV7-8 with TRBJ1-1, with D hard to call. Specimen: central memory CD4+ T cells from blood. In DNA, the CDR3 is TGTGCCAGCAGCTCCTCAGGCAGGCAGAACACTGAAGCTTTCTTT. Its protein product is CASSSSGRQNTEAFF.